The T cell receptor (beta chain) under discussion was sequenced for a study of spatial heterogeneity in lung cancer. The study's findings and limits: Blood showed ubiquitous tumor TCRs more often at resection than at routine follow-up.

Points on this clonotype: Its antigen is unknown.

Documented time point: sample taken at primary tumor resection. Extraction of whole RNA from tumor, nontumor lung or frozen PBMC preceded unsorted sequencing. MiXCR, applied by TCRdb to the 5' RACE reads, yields one record per CDR3 protein. This sample carries tens of thousands of distinct CDR3 sequences, approximately 5.5% of them seen once, and the ten largest clones take about 9.9%. The V gene lost 5 bases and the J gene lost 1 base, with 9 bases spanning the gap. This CDR3 comprises 14 residues. The sequence was collected from a male donor with early-stage non-small cell lung cancer. The gene calls are TRBV12-3 or TRBV12-4 and TRBJ1-5, with a possible D match to TRBD1 (5 bases). The specimen comprised PBMCs, sampled at surgery. The CDR3 loop is CASSAQGSNQPQHF. The CDR3 DNA sequence: TGTGCCAGCAGTGCCCAGGGAAGCAATCAGCCCCAGCATTTT.